The 4 T cell receptor beta chains reported below all come from one sample, sequenced in a study of CD8+CD57+ T cells in acquired aplastic anemia (dated by TCRdb to the late 2010s). The run used an Illumina HiSeq 2000. Profiling of TCR beta VDJ combinations and CDR3 sequences used genomic DNA as the template. In TCRdb, the public reads were trimmed at Q25 with fastp and aligned with MiXCR, with productive beta chains retained. Rows matching on CDR3 protein sequence are summarized as one entry with the most common DNA and genes. The sample contains about 160,000 distinct CDR3 sequences, about two thirds of them found a single time. The leading ten clones occupy about 50% of the sample. Expansion of CD8+CD57+ cells had been shown by flow cytometry in the patients chosen for sequencing. Material: sorted CD4+, CD8+, or CD8+CD57+ T cells (not recorded which) from PBMCs. These receptors all stem from a human donor with aplastic anemia.

This chain joins TRBV7-6 and TRBJ2-7, with D possibly TRBD2 on 5 matching bases. This CDR3 has 14 amino acids. V lost 4 bases and J lost 3, with 13 bases in between. Germline V gene sequence: CDR1 SGHVS, CDR2 FNYEAQ. CDR3 sequence reads: CASSSQLRGYEQYF. The CDR3 region has the DNA TGTGCCAGCAGCTCCCAGTTACGGGGCTACGAGCAGTACTTC.

The chain couples TRBV20-1 to TRBJ2-3, with D tentatively TRBD2 (6 bases). The CDR3 is made up of 11 amino acids. Deletions cut 6 bases from V and 6 bases from J, with 10 bases between. Germline CDR1 is DFQATT and CDR2 is SNEGSKA (reference sequence). The CDR3 region has the DNA TGCAGTGCGCAGGGACTTGATACGCAGTATTTT. It encodes CSAQGLDTQYF.

This clonotype was recorded many times. This sequence joins TRBV6-4 and TRBJ2-3; 15 bases map to TRBD2. V was clipped by 4 bases and J by 4 bases; unmatched bases: 0. CDR3 length: 15 residues. The V gene's germline CDR1 is MRHNA and CDR2 SNTAGT. The CDR3 nucleotides are TGTGCCAGCAGTGGGACTAGCGGGGGGGCAGATACGCAGTATTTT. Its translation is CASSGTSGGADTQYF.

This chain joins TRBV29-1 and TRBJ2-1, with 9 bases identical to TRBD1. This CDR3 comprises 14 residues. V was pared by 4 bases and J by 2 bases, with 3 bases of the junction left unmatched. Germline loops: CDR1 SQVTM, CDR2 ANQGSEA. The CDR3 coding sequence is TGCAGCGTTGGGTGGACAGGGGCCTACAATGAGCAGTTCTTC. Encoded protein: CSVGWTGAYNEQFF.